This TCR beta chain is from a study of post-analysis software for immune sequencing data. V lost 2 bases and J 3 bases, leaving 13 bases between the germline ends. The CDR3 is 15 residues long. Germline V gene lookup returns CDR1 MNHEY and CDR2 SVGAGI. Researchers reported that TCR beta cDNA libraries carried unique molecular identifiers. The source material, roughly 0.9 to 11 million T cells, gave rise to about 490,000 cDNA molecules. TCRdb passed the PCR reads through MiXCR, listing each CDR3 protein once. The sample lists about 820,000 distinct CDR3 sequences; 53% were seen once. Note on this clonotype: Its antigen is as yet unknown.

Study outcomes and limitations: Roughly five TRBV segments were more frequent in patients than controls; TRBV5-6, TRBV5-1 and TRBV20-1 belonged to this group.

This sequence joins TRBV6-5 and TRBJ1-2; D is ambiguous. The receptor was isolated from a girl aged 10 to 17 with multiple sclerosis. Sequenced sample: blood. In DNA, the CDR3 is TGTGCCAGCAGTTACGGCTGGCAGTCCGACTATGGCTACACCTTC. It encodes CASSYGWQSDYGYTF.